These T cell receptor beta chains were read from a single sample in a study of blood T cell repertoires in COVID-19. Produced via immunoSEQ multiplex PCR; TCRdb's table is partial and in-frame only. Of some 130,000 clones in the sample, roughly 80% were seen once. Sequenced material: peripheral blood. Source of these receptors: a woman aged 50 to 65 with acute or convalescent COVID-19. CDR3s include the opening cysteine and the closing phenylalanine or tryptophan. A D gene is named only where the DNA matches it firmly. A clone size is listed for some rows: how often the clone was seen (once, few, many), or a class if it is expanded.

>TRBD1|TRBJ2-1|TRBV7-3|20|-
CASSLYSPRTGGKGYNEQFF
TGTGCCAGCAGCTTATATAGTCCTAGGACAGGGGGCAAGGGCTACAATGAGCAGTTCTTC
>TRBD1|TRBJ1-3|TRBV5-1|15|-
CASSPGQGSGNTIYF
TGCGCCAGCAGCCCAGGACAGGGCTCTGGAAACACCATATATTTT
>TRBD1|TRBJ1-2|TRBV5-1|14|-
CASRGTGPQYGYTF
TGCGCCAGCAGGGGGACAGGTCCGCAGTATGGCTACACCTTC
>-|TRBJ2-1|TRBV6-2/TRBV6-3|16|-
CASSFGPGNSYNEQFF
TGTGCCAGCAGTTTCGGGCCCGGGAATTCGTACAATGAGCAGTTCTTC
>-|TRBJ2-3|TRBV7-8|13|-
CASSFNELDTQYF
TGTGCCAGCAGCTTCAATGAGCTGGATACGCAGTATTTT
>-|TRBJ1-1|TRBV6-1|17|-
CASSGRRETRGDTEAFF
TGTGCCAGCAGTGGAAGAAGGGAGACGCGTGGTGACACTGAAGCTTTCTTT
>-|TRBJ1-1|TRBV5-4|13|-
CASSLARDTEAFF
TGTGCCAGCAGCTTGGCCCGGGATACTGAAGCTTTCTTT
>-|TRBJ2-3|TRBV3-1/TRBV3-2|14|-
CASRHRTSTDTQYF
TGTGCCAGCAGGCACCGAACTAGCACAGATACGCAGTATTTT
>-|TRBJ1-1|TRBV4-1|15|-
CASSGLSGVYTEAFF
TGCGCCAGCAGCGGACTTTCCGGGGTGTACACTGAAGCTTTCTTT
>TRBD1|TRBJ1-5|TRBV19|14|few
CASRPGQGDQPQHF
TGTGCCAGTAGGCCGGGACAGGGTGATCAGCCCCAGCATTTT
>TRBD2|TRBJ2-7|TRBV13|18|-
CASSPLPGLAGGSYEQYF
TGTGCCAGCAGCCCCCTCCCTGGACTAGCGGGGGGTTCCTACGAGCAGTACTTC
>TRBD2|TRBJ2-1|TRBV10-2|16|-
CASSTSSGGLYNEQFF
TGCGCCAGCAGTACCTCTAGCGGGGGGCTCTACAATGAGCAGTTCTTC
>TRBD1|TRBJ1-1|TRBV6-1|20|-
CASSARQGFLSKGMNTEAFF
TGTGCCAGCAGTGCCCGACAGGGGTTCTTGAGTAAGGGCATGAACACTGAAGCTTTCTTT
>TRBD2|TRBJ2-1|TRBV7-2|16|-
CASSLGAGGVMNEQFF
TGTGCCAGCAGCTTAGGAGCGGGGGGCGTTATGAATGAGCAGTTCTTC
>TRBD1|TRBJ2-6|TRBV19|16|few
CASSLGQGYGANVLTF
TGTGCCAGTAGCCTGGGACAGGGTTATGGGGCCAACGTCCTGACTTTC
>TRBD1|TRBJ1-2|TRBV24-1|14|-
CATSDDGQAPGYTF
TGTGCCACCAGTGATGACGGACAGGCCCCGGGCTACACCTTC
>TRBD1|TRBJ2-2|TRBV6-5|14|-
CASIRDRLTGELFF
TGTGCCAGCATCCGGGACAGACTCACCGGGGAGCTGTTTTTT
>TRBD1|TRBJ2-2|TRBV18|18|-
CASSPLLSGTGGPGELFF
TGTGCCAGCTCACCACTTCTATCCGGGACAGGGGGGCCCGGGGAGCTGTTTTTT
>TRBD1|TRBJ1-3|TRBV9|15|-
CASTRDRSSGNTIYF
TGTGCCAGCACCCGGGACAGGAGCTCTGGAAACACCATATATTTT
>TRBD1|TRBJ1-1|TRBV6-5|15|-
CASSYRDRRDTEAFF
TGTGCCAGCAGTTACAGGGACAGACGTGACACTGAAGCTTTCTTT
>TRBD2|TRBJ2-3|TRBV27|17|-
CASRGIAGGPSTDTQYF
TGTGCCAGCAGGGGCATAGCGGGGGGGCCGAGCACAGATACGCAGTATTTT
>-|TRBJ2-2|TRBV30|12|-
CAWKEGPGELFF
TGTGCCTGGAAGGAGGGACCCGGGGAGCTGTTTTTT
>-|TRBJ1-5|TRBV7-2|14|-
CASSSGMLNQPQHF
TGTGCCAGCAGTTCCGGGATGCTCAATCAGCCCCAGCATTTT